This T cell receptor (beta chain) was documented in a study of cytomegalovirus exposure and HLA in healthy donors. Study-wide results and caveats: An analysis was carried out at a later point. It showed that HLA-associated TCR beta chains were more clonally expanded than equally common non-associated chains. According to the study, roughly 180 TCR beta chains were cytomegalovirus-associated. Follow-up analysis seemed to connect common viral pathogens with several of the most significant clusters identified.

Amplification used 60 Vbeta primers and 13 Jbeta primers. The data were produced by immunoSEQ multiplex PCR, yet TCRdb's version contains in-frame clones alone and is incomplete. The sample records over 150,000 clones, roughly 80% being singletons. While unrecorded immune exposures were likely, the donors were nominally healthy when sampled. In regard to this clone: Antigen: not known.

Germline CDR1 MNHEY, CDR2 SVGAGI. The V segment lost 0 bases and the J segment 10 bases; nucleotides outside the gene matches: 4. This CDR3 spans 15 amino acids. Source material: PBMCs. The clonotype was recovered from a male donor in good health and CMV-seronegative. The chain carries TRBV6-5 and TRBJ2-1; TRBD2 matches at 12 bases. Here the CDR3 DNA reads TGTGCCAGCAGTTACTCCGGACTAGCGGGAAAAGAGCAGTTCTTC. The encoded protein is CASSYSGLAGKEQFF.